These 32 T cell receptor beta chains share one sample of origin, sequenced in a study of a mutant IDH1 vaccine in newly diagnosed glioma. Time point reported: week 47, end of study. Doses comprised 300 ug of mutant IDH1 20-mer peptide each, plus topical imiquimod. The antigens for these receptors are not known. Profiled with immunoSEQ multiplex PCR; TCRdb holds only in-frame clones, not every one. The data contain roughly 56,000 clones, around 80% of them singletons. Specimen: PBMCs, collected from a glioma patient whose treatment included an IDH1 peptide vaccine. The receptors were sampled from a woman in her thirties or forties with glioma. Some clones in this sample may be carry-over from other donors' samples.

This chain links TRBV6-1 with TRBJ2-5; TRBD1 agrees at 7 bases. CDR1 MNHNS and CDR2 SASEGT come from the germline V gene. The CDR3 runs 13 residues. The trim removed 4 bases at V and 6 bases at J, leaving 5 bases unmatched. DNA for the CDR3: TGTGCCAGCAGTGTACAGGGGTGGCAGACCCAGTACTTC. This encodes CASSVQGWQTQYF.

The CDR3 is CASSDPATDTQYF. The CDR3 DNA reads as TGTGCCAGCAGTGACCCTGCCACAGATACGCAGTATTTT. This chain joins TRBV6-1 and TRBJ2-3; D is unclear. CDR3 length: 13 residues. With 3 bases removed from V and 2 bases from J, the gap between germline ends came to 6 bases. The germline CDR1 and CDR2 sequences are MNHNS and SASEGT.

The chain combines TRBV19 with TRBJ2-1; 7 bases line up with TRBD2. Per the germline V gene, CDR1 is LNHDA and CDR2 is SQIVND (reference sequence). This CDR3 comprises 17 residues. V trimming: 5 bases; J trimming: 0 bases; junction bases outside the gene matches: 10. Written as DNA, the CDR3 is TGTGCCAGTAGTCGAGGGAGGGCTAGGAGCTCCTACAATGAGCAGTTCTTC. It is translated as CASSRGRARSSYNEQFF. The full variable domain, completed using reference TRBV19 and TRBJ2-1, is DGGITQSPKYLFRKEGQNVTLSCEQNLNHDAMYWYRQDPGQGLRLIYYSQIVNDFQKGDIAEGYSVSREKKESFPLTVTSAQKNPTAFYLCASSRGRARSSYNEQFFGPGTRLTVL.

This clone was picked up a small number of times. This rearrangement joins TRBV30 to TRBJ1-1; D unclear. The germline V gene encodes CDR1 GTSNPN and CDR2 SVGIG (reference sequence). The CDR3 loop spans 12 amino acids. V lost 4 bases and J lost 3, with 9 bases in between. As DNA, the CDR3 is TGTGCCTGGACGGAACAGCACACTGAAGCTTTCTTT. This translates into CAWTEQHTEAFF.

The CDR3 spells CATSNLAGDGTDTQYF. The CDR3 coding sequence is TGTGCCACCAGCAACTTAGCGGGGGACGGCACAGATACGCAGTATTTT. This sequence joins TRBV15 and TRBJ2-3; 9 bases map to TRBD2. V shed 4 bases, J shed 1 base, and the junction held 6 bases outside the gene matches. Germline CDR1 and CDR2: LNHNV and YYDKDF (reference sequence). The CDR3 runs to 16 residues.

V gene TRBV4-3 combines with J gene TRBJ2-2; 8 bases align to TRBD2. There are 16 residues in the CDR3. The V and J ends lost 6 bases and 0 bases, in that order; junction bases with no gene match: 6. Germline loops: CDR1 LGHNA, CDR2 YSLEER. The CDR3 loop reads CASSTSGYANTGELFF. The CDR3 coding sequence is TGCGCCAGCAGTACTAGCGGATACGCGAACACCGGGGAGCTGTTTTTT.

This clone was seen more than once but under ten times. The chain has TRBV29-1 and TRBJ2-5; D is unresolved. The CDR3 totals 14 residues. The germline CDR1 and CDR2 sequences are SQVTM and ANQGSEA. V lost 6 bases to trimming and J lost 2 bases, with 16 bases between them. CDR3 loop: CSVGILGYQETQYF. In nucleotides, the CDR3 is TGCAGCGTCGGAATTCTTGGGTATCAAGAGACCCAGTACTTC.

A few counts support this clone. The CDR3 is CASSLQYGTGELFF. CDR3 bases: TGCGCCAGCAGCCTACAGTACGGCACCGGGGAGCTGTTTTTT. The V call is TRBV4-3, the J call TRBJ2-2; no definite D call. Germline V CDR1 and CDR2: LGHNA, YSLEER. The CDR3 runs to 14 residues. V was cut by 4 bases and J by 4 bases, with 10 bases left in between.

A word on this clone: An end of the junction differs from the germline gene, which may be a read error. The chain carries TRBV19 and TRBJ2-1, with D tentatively TRBD2 (6 bases). Germline lookup yields CDR1 LNHDA and CDR2 SQIVND (reference sequence). CDR3 length: 16 amino acids. CDR3 in amino acids: CASSIVPTSGSNERFF. The CDR3 coding sequence is TGTGCCAGTAGTATAGTTCCGACTAGTGGGAGCAATGAGCGGTTCTTC.

This clone was seen just once. One end of the junction does not line up with germline, which may come from a read error. The gene calls are TRBV7-8 and TRBJ2-7; D unresolved. This CDR3 spans 11 amino acids. Germline V gene lookup returns CDR1 SGHVS and CDR2 FQNEAQ. The CDR3 DNA reads as TGCGCCAGCAGCCACGCCTACGAGCAGTACTTC. This codes for CASSHAYEQYF.

The chain is built from TRBV5-5 and TRBJ1-1, with a possible D match to TRBD1 (6 bases). Per the germline V gene, CDR1 is SGHKS and CDR2 is YYEKEE (reference sequence). The CDR3 runs 13 residues. Trimming removed 4 bases at V and 1 base at J, with 8 bases between. The CDR3 DNA reads as TGTGCCAGCAGCAGGACAGCGAACACTGAAGCTTTCTTT. This codes for CASSRTANTEAFF.

With respect to this clone: The same CDR3 is also encoded by other DNA sequences in this sample. The V call is TRBV14, the J call TRBJ1-2, with 7 bases lining up with TRBD1. Unmatched junction bases numbered 2, after V lost 3 bases and J lost 4 bases. The germline V gene has CDR1 SGHDN and CDR2 FVKESK. This CDR3 spans 13 amino acids. CDR3 region: CASSQGQSYGYTF. DNA of the CDR3: TGTGCCAGCAGCCAGGGACAGTCCTATGGCTACACCTTC.

This clone was counted between two and nine times. CDR3 DNA sequence: TGTGCCAGCAGCCAAGATCTTGGGCATTTGAACACTGAAGCTTTCTTT. As protein: CASSQDLGHLNTEAFF. The V call is TRBV14, the J call TRBJ1-1; D is ambiguous. The V end was cut by 0 bases, the J end by 0 bases, with 11 bases between. Germline V CDR1 and CDR2: SGHDN, FVKESK. The CDR3 has 16 residues.

The V and J genes are TRBV7-9 and TRBJ2-1; 10 nucleotides match TRBD2. CDR3 length: 17 amino acids. V was pared by 5 bases and J by 1 base, with 8 bases of the junction left unmatched. Germline loops: CDR1 SEHNR, CDR2 FQNEAQ (reference sequence). The CDR3 DNA is TGTGCCAGCAGCGGCAGCGGGGGGGGCCTATCCTACAATGAGCAGTTCTTC. It specifies CASSGSGGGLSYNEQFF.

In this sample, this clone turned up a few times. The chain employs TRBV6-5 and TRBJ2-3; D remains unclear. Looked up from germline, CDR1 is MNHEY and CDR2 is SVGAGI. Trimming cost V 2 bases and J 6 bases, with 6 bases left between them. The length of the CDR3 is 12 residues. In DNA form, the CDR3 reads TGTGCCAGCAGTTACCTTGGCGATACGCAGTATTTT. Translating gives CASSYLGDTQYF.

J is TRBJ1-3 and V is TRBV9; D is unclear. Germline V CDR1 and CDR2: SGDLS, YYNGEE. Trimming took 4 bases from V and 5 from J, leaving 22 bases between them. CDR3 length: 17 residues. The CDR3 spells CASSSRPLAEGRNTIYF. CDR3 DNA: TGTGCCAGCAGCTCCCGACCCCTCGCAGAAGGCCGAAACACCATATATTTT.

The CDR3 here is CASSPPGQGRGTEAFF. The DNA for the CDR3 is TGTGCCAGCAGTCCTCCGGGACAGGGTAGGGGCACTGAAGCTTTCTTT. The chain uses TRBV27 and TRBJ1-1; TRBD1 agrees at 9 bases. Germline values: CDR1 MNHEY, CDR2 SMNVEV (reference sequence). The CDR3 has 16 residues. V lost 5 bases and J lost 4; bases outside the gene matches: 11.

In this sample, this clone turned up a few times. V usage is TRBV6-5 and J usage is TRBJ1-1; D is unclear. Germline loops: CDR1 MNHEY, CDR2 SVGAGI. Between the trimmed V and J ends, which lost 4 bases and 3 bases, there was a span of 6 bases. The CDR3 consists of 12 residues. In DNA form, the CDR3 reads TGTGCCAGCAGTTTAGGATACACTGAAGCTTTCTTT. This sequence encodes CASSLGYTEAFF.

This chain joins TRBV7-8 and TRBJ1-5, with D unclear. Looked up from germline, CDR1 is SGHVS and CDR2 is FQNEAQ. V lost 1 base and J lost 7, with 8 bases in between. CDR3 length: 13 residues. Written as DNA, the CDR3 is TGTGCCAGCAGCTTAGGGGTGGGGCAGCCCCAGCATTTT. This codes for CASSLGVGQPQHF. Full variable domain (remainder filled in from reference TRBV7-8 and TRBJ1-5): GAGVSQSPRYKVAKRGQDVALRCDPISGHVSLFWYQQALGQGPEFLTYFQNEAQLDKSGLPSDRFFAERPEGSVSTLKIQRTQQEDSAVYLCASSLGVGQPQHFGDGTRLSIL.

V gene TRBV19 combines with J gene TRBJ2-6; unclear D gene. Germline CDR1 is LNHDA and CDR2 is SQIVND (reference sequence). CDR3 size: 14 residues. V lost 5 bases and J lost 0, with 5 bases in between. CDR3: CASSSHSGANVLTF. The CDR3 nucleotides are TGTGCCAGTAGTTCCCACTCTGGGGCCAACGTCCTGACTTTC.

V is TRBV6-1 and J is TRBJ2-5; 8 bases fit TRBD2. Per the germline V gene, CDR1 is MNHNS and CDR2 is SASEGT. V trimming: 10 bases; J trimming: 2 bases; junction bases outside the gene matches: 9. The length of the CDR3 is 14 residues. CDR3 coding DNA: TGTGCCATTTCCCACGCTAGCGGGCAAGAGACCCAGTACTTC. Translated, it gives CAISHASGQETQYF.

This clone was picked up a small number of times. The chain employs TRBV7-2 and TRBJ1-3; tentatively, D is TRBD1 (6 bases). The germline V gene encodes CDR1 SGHTA and CDR2 FQGNSA. V was shortened by 5 bases and J by 0 bases, with 8 bases between the two germline ends. The CDR3 is made up of 14 amino acids. CDR3 in DNA: TGTGCCAGCAGCAAACAGGGCTCTGGAAACACCATATATTTT. It yields the protein CASSKQGSGNTIYF.

This chain connects TRBV10-1 to TRBJ2-1, with 9 nucleotides matching TRBD1. Germline V CDR1 and CDR2: WNHNN, SYGVQD (reference sequence). CDR3 length: 14 amino acids. Unmatched junction bases numbered 7, after V lost 4 bases and J lost 9 bases. The CDR3 is CASSVLQGAAEQFF. The CDR3 nucleotides read TGCGCCAGCAGTGTTCTACAGGGGGCGGCTGAGCAGTTCTTC.

The V call is TRBV5-1, the J call TRBJ2-5; a possible D gene is TRBD2 (6 bases). V shed 1 base and J shed 3 bases, with 10 bases lying between them. Germline CDR1 reads SGHRS; CDR2 reads YFSETQ. This CDR3 has 14 residues. The CDR3 region has the DNA TGCGCCAGCAGCTTGTACACGGGGGAAGAGACCCAGTACTTC. This codes for CASSLYTGEETQYF.

The V and J genes are TRBV15 and TRBJ1-2; 7 bases are a match to TRBD1. The CDR3 is made up of 16 amino acids. V gave up 0 bases and J gave up 8 bases; unmatched junction bases: 12. Germline-derived CDR1 and CDR2 are LNHNV and YYDKDF (reference sequence). The CDR3 DNA reads TGTGCCACCAGCAGAGATTCCCTAGACAGGGCGGGAGGCTACACCTTC. This translates into CATSRDSLDRAGGYTF.

The rearrangement joins TRBV10-3 to TRBJ1-2; D may be TRBD1 (6 bases). Germline CDR1 ENHRY, CDR2 SYGVKD. V lost 7 bases and J lost 6, with 9 bases in between. The CDR3 covers 11 residues. The CDR3 spells CAITTGHGYTF. CDR3 nucleotides: TGTGCCATCACGACAGGACATGGCTACACCTTC.

The rearrangement joins TRBV7-8 to TRBJ2-7, with D perhaps matching TRBD2 (7 bases). The length of the CDR3 is 14 residues. The V gene lost 5 bases and the J gene lost 7 bases, with 18 bases spanning the gap. Germline V CDR1 and CDR2: SGHVS, FQNEAQ. The CDR3 nucleotides read TGTGCCAGCAGCCGGGGGGCCGGACCAACAGAGCAGTACTTC. It codes for CASSRGAGPTEQYF.

This clone has more than one count but fewer than ten. This chain links TRBV10-3 with TRBJ2-7; D may be TRBD2 (6 bases). Germline CDR1 ENHRY, CDR2 SYGVKD. The CDR3 spans 14 residues. Trimming took 5 bases from V and 3 from J, leaving 14 bases between them. For the CDR3, the DNA is TGTGCCATCAGTACCCCCTCTAGCGACTACGAGCAGTACTTC. Amino acid sequence: CAISTPSSDYEQYF.

The chain carries TRBV5-4 and TRBJ2-1; 9 bases match TRBD1. This CDR3 comprises 15 residues. The germline V gene has CDR1 SGHNT and CDR2 YYREEE (reference sequence). Unmatched junction bases numbered 4, after V lost 4 bases and J lost 2 bases. The CDR3 DNA sequence: TGTGCCAGCAGCCCCACAGGGGGCACCTACAATGAGCAGTTCTTC. Its protein is CASSPTGGTYNEQFF.

The chain links TRBV2 to TRBJ1-5; no reliable D call. Trimming left V 5 bases short and J 7 bases short, with 18 bases between. Germline V gives CDR1 SNHLY, CDR2 FYNNEI. CDR3 size: 15 residues. CDR3 sequence: CASSSPGPFDQPQHF. The DNA of the CDR3 is TGTGCCAGCAGTTCTCCGGGTCCCTTCGACCAGCCCCAGCATTTT.

This sequence joins TRBV5-1 and TRBJ2-7, with D possibly being TRBD2 (6 bases). The CDR3 extends over 12 amino acids. CDR1 and CDR2 from the germline V gene are SGHRS and YFSETQ. Trimming took off 4 bases at V and 5 bases at J, with 10 bases between the two ends. CDR3 sequence (DNA): TGCGCCAGCAGCCTCGGACTAAACGAGCAGTACTTC. Encoded protein: CASSLGLNEQYF.

This chain links TRBV6-5 with TRBJ2-2, with D perhaps TRBD1 (5 bases). Germline CDR1 MNHEY, CDR2 SVGAGI. This CDR3 spans 13 amino acids. Trimming removed 5 bases at V and 7 bases at J, with 11 bases between. The CDR3 DNA is TGTGCCAGCAGTGTGGGGCATGGCGGGGAGCTGTTTTTT. Its translation: CASSVGHGGELFF.